This passage covers 31 T cell receptor beta chains from one sample sequenced in a study of CD8 T cells in ankylosing spondylitis. MiXCR, applied by TCRdb to the 5' RACE reads, yields one record per CDR3 protein. Altogether about 150,000 distinct CDR3 sequences are present, approximately 10% being singletons, with the ten largest covering roughly 4.5%. Sequenced: blood, either unsorted or a sorted T cell fraction (not recorded which). These receptors were taken from a female donor with ankylosing spondylitis or in good health (not recorded which).

This clonotype was recorded many times. The rearrangement joins TRBV30 to TRBJ2-3; D could derive from TRBD1 or TRBD2 (6 bases each). CDR3 length equals 14 residues. The ends were cut back, 8 bases at V and 2 bases at J, with 17 bases in the middle. Germline V lookup: CDR1 GTSNPN, CDR2 SVGIG (reference sequence). The CDR3 coding sequence is TGTGCCCAGAGTGGGGGGCCTAACACAGATACGCAGTATTTT. This sequence encodes CAQSGGPNTDTQYF. The whole variable domain, remainder taken from reference TRBV30 and TRBJ2-3, is SQTIHQWPATLVQPVGSPLSLECTVEGTSNPNLYWYRQAAGRGLQLLFYSVGIGQISSEVPQNLSASRPQDRQFILSSKKLLLSDSGFYLCAQSGGPNTDTQYFGPGTRLTVL.

This clonotype was seen many times. The chain is built from TRBV5-1 and TRBJ2-1, with 11 bases matching TRBD2. The CDR3 totals 16 residues. In germline, CDR1 is SGHRS, CDR2 YFSETQ. Unmatched junction bases numbered 8, after V lost 4 bases and J lost 5 bases. CDR3 nucleotide sequence: TGCGCCAGCAGCCGAACGACTAGCGGGGTAAACAATGAGCAGTTCTTC. This encodes CASSRTTSGVNNEQFF.

This clonotype was picked up many times. The chain recombines TRBV5-1 with TRBJ2-4; D is possibly TRBD2 (5 bases). The germline V and J ends were trimmed by 2 bases and 7 bases, with 13 bases remaining between them. Germline loops: CDR1 SGHRS, CDR2 YFSETQ. The CDR3 is 14 amino acids. The CDR3 bases are TGCGCCAGCAGCTTCGATTCCAGCGGTAACATTCAGTACTTC. Translating it yields CASSFDSSGNIQYF.

Remarks on this clonotype: This clone may be a read error of a much larger clone one base away. The V and J genes are TRBV7-2 and TRBJ2-3; 9 nucleotides line up with TRBD2. The CDR3 has 15 residues. The V and J ends lost 3 bases and 2 bases, in that order; junction bases with no gene match: 3. CDR1 and CDR2 from the germline V gene are SGHTA and FQGNSA. The CDR3 is CASSFVAGATDTQYF. CDR3 sequence (DNA): TGTGCCAGCAGCTTCGTAGCGGGGGCCACAGATACGCAGTATTTT.

This clonotype was counted ten times or more. V gene TRBV5-1 combines with J gene TRBJ1-2; weak D call: TRBD1 (6 bases). Germline CDR1 and CDR2: SGHRS and YFSETQ. V was trimmed by 3 bases and J by 8 bases, leaving 20 bases between them. The CDR3 is made up of 15 amino acids. In nucleotides, the CDR3 is TGCGCCAGCAGCTCAGGGGACACTGGAGCGGGGGGCTACACCTTC. It yields the protein CASSSGDTGAGGYTF.

In the case of this clonotype: At one end the junction does not follow the germline gene, possibly because of a read error. The J gene is TRBJ1-5, the V gene TRBV29-1; 7 bases map to TRBD1. The germline CDR1 and CDR2 sequences are SQVTM and ANQGSEA. The CDR3 contains 14 residues. The CDR3 DNA is TGCGGCGTTGTGGTGTCAGGGGGAAGTCAGCCCCAGCATTTT. Its protein product is CGVVVSGGSQPQHF.

This clonotype was counted ten times or more. The chain is built from TRBV11-2 and TRBJ1-1; D is possibly TRBD1 (5 bases). CDR3 length: 15 amino acids. V was clipped by 1 base and J by 3 bases, with 12 bases between them. Germline assignment: CDR1 SGHAT and CDR2 FQNNGV. The CDR3 here is CASSLGGARDTEAFF. In nucleotides, the CDR3 is TGTGCCAGCAGCTTAGGAGGGGCCCGAGACACTGAAGCTTTCTTT.

This clonotype appeared a few times. The rearrangement joins TRBV14 to TRBJ2-5, with D unclear. The CDR3 totals 15 residues. Germline lookup yields CDR1 SGHDN and CDR2 FVKESK. V was trimmed by 4 bases and J by 7 bases, leaving 19 bases between them. The CDR3 spells CASSPPGSTKGTQYF. The CDR3 DNA sequence: TGTGCCAGCAGCCCCCCAGGTTCTACTAAGGGGACCCAGTACTTC. Using reference TRBV14 and TRBJ2-5 for the parts outside the CDR3, the full variable domain is EAGVTQFPSHSVIEKGQTVTLRCDPISGHDNLYWYRRVMGKEIKFLLHFVKESKQDESGMPNNRFLAERTGGTYSTLKVQPAELEDSGVYFCASSPPGSTKGTQYFGPGTRLLVL.

This rearrangement joins TRBV10-3 to TRBJ2-7; 7 nucleotides agree with TRBD1. CDR1 is ENHRY and CDR2 is SYGVKD in the germline V gene. The ends lost 2 bases at V and 4 bases at J; junction bases unmatched: 5. This CDR3 comprises 14 residues. The DNA for the CDR3 is TGTGCCATCAGTGAGAAACAGGGGAATTACGAGCAGTACTTC. Translated: CAISEKQGNYEQYF.

At least ten counts were recorded for this clonotype. The V and J genes are TRBV12-3 or TRBV12-4 and TRBJ2-7; TRBD1 might be the D (5 bases). The CDR3 contains 13 residues. Trimming left V 2 bases short and J 4 bases short, with 9 bases between. CDR3 in amino acids: CASSLQGGYEQYF. The CDR3 nucleotides read TGTGCCAGCAGTTTACAGGGTGGGTACGAGCAGTACTTC.

In regard to this clonotype: An end of the junction does not agree with germline; a read error may underlie this. The J gene is TRBJ1-1, the V gene TRBV19; D is uncertain. Germline V CDR1 and CDR2: LNHDA, SQIVND (reference sequence). The CDR3 extends over 13 amino acids. The CDR3 spells CASSIGSAGEAFF. The CDR3 DNA reads as TGTGCCAGTAGCATAGGGTCCGCGGGGGAAGCTTTCTTT.

In this sample, this clonotype turned up a few times. J is TRBJ1-1 and V is TRBV30; a weak D match, TRBD1 (5 bases). The CDR3 consists of 13 residues. V lost 4 bases, J lost 3 bases, and 12 bases lay in between. Germline values: CDR1 GTSNPN, CDR2 SVGIG (reference sequence). CDR3 nucleotides: TGTGCCTGGACCTGGGGGAAGTACACTGAAGCTTTCTTT. Its translation: CAWTWGKYTEAFF. The full variable domain, rest sourced from reference TRBV30 and TRBJ1-1, is SQTIHQWPATLVQPVGSPLSLECTVEGTSNPNLYWYRQAAGRGLQLLFYSVGIGQISSEVPQNLSASRPQDRQFILSSKKLLLSDSGFYLCAWTWGKYTEAFFGQGTRLTVV.

The chain recombines TRBV10-1 with TRBJ2-2; the D call may be TRBD1 or TRBD2 (5 bases each). V dropped 2 bases and J dropped 6 bases, with 19 bases sitting between them. Germline V gives CDR1 WNHNN, CDR2 SYGVQD (reference sequence). This CDR3 is built from 17 residues. The CDR3 spells CASSEDRHSGKPGELFF. The CDR3 DNA reads TGCGCCAGCAGTGAGGACAGACACTCCGGGAAGCCCGGGGAGCTGTTTTTT.

This clonotype was counted ten times or more. The CDR3 region has the DNA TGCGCCAGCAGCCAAGAATACCTTAGCAATCAGCCCCAGCATTTT. Protein product: CASSQEYLSNQPQHF. The chain joins TRBV4-1 to TRBJ1-5; no reliable D call. Germline V gene data show CDR1 as MGHRA and CDR2 as YSYEKL. This CDR3 has 15 residues. Deletions cut 0 bases from V and 0 bases from J, with 6 bases between.

DNA of the CDR3: TGCAGTGCTAGAGATCCTCGGACTAGCGGTACCTACGAGCAGTACTTC. Translation gives CSARDPRTSGTYEQYF. The chain carries TRBV20-1 and TRBJ2-7; 10 nucleotides line up with TRBD2. J was trimmed by 2 bases and V by 0 bases; bases with no gene match: 7. From germline, CDR1 is DFQATT and CDR2 SNEGSKA (reference sequence). CDR3 size: 16 residues.

There are many counts of this clonotype. The gene calls are TRBV10-1 and TRBJ2-2; D is unresolved. The germline CDR1 and CDR2 sequences are WNHNN and SYGVQD (reference sequence). The CDR3 consists of 14 residues. With 2 bases removed from V and 1 base from J, the gap between germline ends came to 5 bases. As DNA, the CDR3 is TGCGCCAGCAGTGAGAACCGGAACACCGGGGAGCTGTTTTTT. The encoded protein is CASSENRNTGELFF.

This chain joins TRBV10-3 and TRBJ2-1; D uncertain. Germline V lookup: CDR1 ENHRY, CDR2 SYGVKD. V lost 0 bases and J 0 bases, leaving 15 bases between the germline ends. CDR3 length equals 18 residues. Here the CDR3 reads CAISESFFVLRSYNEQFF. DNA for the CDR3: TGTGCCATCAGTGAGTCTTTCTTTGTGTTGCGCTCCTACAATGAGCAGTTCTTC.

This chain links TRBV20-1 with TRBJ2-3; D remains unclear. CDR1 and CDR2 (germline): DFQATT, SNEGSKA (reference sequence). V was pared by 3 bases and J by 1 base, with 8 bases between. The CDR3 is 13 amino acids. CDR3 in DNA: TGCAGTGCTAGTCTGGTCGGCACAGATACGCAGTATTTT. Its translation: CSASLVGTDTQYF.

There are a few counts of this clonotype. The J gene is TRBJ2-1, the V gene TRBV10-3; no definite D call. The CDR3 totals 14 residues. Germline CDR1 and CDR2: ENHRY and SYGVKD. Trimming took off 5 bases at V and 5 bases at J, with 13 bases between the two ends. The chain's CDR3 is CAISPLGFNNEQFF. The CDR3 coding sequence is TGTGCCATCAGTCCCTTGGGGTTCAACAATGAGCAGTTCTTC.

This clonotype was found many times. The chain has TRBV5-4 and TRBJ2-7; D not certain. The CDR3 covers 14 residues. The ends were cut back, 6 bases at V and 4 bases at J, with 17 bases in the middle. The V gene's germline CDR1 is SGHNT and CDR2 YYREEE (reference sequence). CDR3 sequence: CASTNRSRSYEQYF. CDR3 bases: TGTGCCAGCACCAACCGCTCCCGGTCATACGAGCAGTACTTC.

This clonotype was found many times. The V and J genes are TRBV7-9 and TRBJ1-1, with 7 bases fitting TRBD1. V was pared by 1 base and J by 3 bases, with 5 bases of the junction left unmatched. Germline CDR1 is SEHNR and CDR2 is FQNEAQ (reference sequence). The CDR3 consists of 15 residues. CDR3 nucleotide sequence: TGTGCCAGCAGCTTAGTTTCAGGGGGAGACACTGAAGCTTTCTTT. It specifies CASSLVSGGDTEAFF.

This clonotype has only a few counts. The chain links TRBV5-5 to TRBJ2-3; perhaps TRBD1 as D (5 bases). Germline-derived CDR1 and CDR2 are SGHKS and YYEKEE (reference sequence). This CDR3 comprises 14 residues. V was shortened by 6 bases and J by 4 bases, with 15 bases between the two germline ends. DNA of the CDR3: TGTGCCAGCACAACCAATCAGGGCGCAGATACGCAGTATTTT. Residues: CASTTNQGADTQYF.

This clonotype was seen more than once but under ten times. The chain carries TRBV9 and TRBJ2-1; TRBD2 agrees at 7 bases. CDR1 and CDR2 from the germline V gene are SGDLS and YYNGEE. The CDR3 runs to 14 residues. Trimming took 7 bases from V and 5 from J; bases not matched to a gene: 9. The CDR3 region is CASQRASGDNEQFF. CDR3 coding DNA: TGTGCCAGCCAGCGGGCTAGCGGAGACAATGAGCAGTTCTTC.

This clonotype has just a few counts. The V and J genes are TRBV20-1 and TRBJ1-1; weak D call: TRBD1 (6 bases). This CDR3 has 13 amino acids. The V end lost 8 bases, the J end lost 6 bases, and 19 bases lay between the germline ends. In germline, CDR1 is DFQATT, CDR2 SNEGSKA (reference sequence). CDR3: CSTLGAGGAEAFF. The CDR3 region has the DNA TGCAGTACATTGGGGGCTGGAGGCGCTGAAGCTTTCTTT.

In its sample, this clonotype was seen many times. V is TRBV29-1 and J is TRBJ1-3; D unclear. The length of the CDR3 is 13 residues. V lost 3 bases, J lost 0 bases, and 6 bases lay in between. CDR1 is SQVTM, CDR2 ANQGSEA, per germline. The DNA for the CDR3 is TGCAGCGTTGATCGGCGCTCTGGAAACACCATATATTTT. It encodes CSVDRRSGNTIYF.

This chain uses TRBV4-1 with TRBJ2-1; D is uncertain. This CDR3 region has 17 residues. Germline values: CDR1 MGHRA, CDR2 YSYEKL. Trimming took 6 bases from V and 1 from J, leaving 19 bases between them. DNA for the CDR3: TGCGCCAGCAGACAATCAGGTCCGCGCCAATCCTACAATGAGCAGTTCTTC. Protein: CASRQSGPRQSYNEQFF.

This clonotype has a count of ten or more. This chain uses TRBV5-1 with TRBJ2-1; 10 bases fit TRBD2. Per the germline V gene, CDR1 is SGHRS and CDR2 is YFSETQ. This CDR3 region has 15 residues. J gave up 8 bases and V 5 bases, and 10 bases lay outside the gene matches. CDR3 protein: CASSLSGLAFYEQFF. In DNA form, the CDR3 reads TGCGCCAGCAGTCTCTCGGGACTAGCGTTCTATGAGCAGTTCTTC.

In this sample, this clonotype turned up many times. The J gene is TRBJ2-6, the V gene TRBV29-1, with 7 positions matching TRBD1. V gave up 0 bases and J gave up 3 bases; unmatched junction bases: 8. This CDR3 is 17 amino acids long. The V gene's germline CDR1 is SQVTM and CDR2 ANQGSEA. CDR3 residues: CSVEDDRGLVGANVLTF. The CDR3 DNA reads as TGCAGCGTTGAAGATGATAGGGGGCTAGTTGGGGCCAACGTCCTGACTTTC.

This chain uses TRBV2 with TRBJ1-5; D is possibly TRBD1 (5 bases). CDR1 and CDR2 from the germline V gene are SNHLY and FYNNEI. This CDR3 has 14 residues. V gave up 7 bases and J gave up 0 bases, with 10 bases separating them. CDR3 nucleotides: TGTGCCAGCACTAGACAGAATAGCAATCAGCCCCAGCATTTT. Translating it yields CASTRQNSNQPQHF.

This clonotype was detected ten times or more. This chain uses TRBV7-2 with TRBJ2-4, with 10 bases identical to TRBD2. V was pared by 2 bases and J by 8 bases, with 6 bases of the junction left unmatched. The germline V gene has CDR1 SGHTA and CDR2 FQGNSA. CDR3 length: 15 residues. The CDR3 is CASSLSPSGRDIQYF. DNA of the CDR3: TGTGCCAGCAGCTTATCTCCTAGCGGGAGAGACATTCAGTACTTC.

This clonotype was recorded many times. The chain is built from TRBV20-1 and TRBJ2-1; 9 nucleotides match TRBD2. This CDR3 region has 17 residues. CDR1 and CDR2 (germline): DFQATT, SNEGSKA (reference sequence). V shed 1 base and J 1 base; nucleotides not matched to a gene: 8. The CDR3: CSARGGGLAFSYNEQFF. The DNA for the CDR3 is TGCAGTGCTAGAGGCGGGGGACTAGCTTTTTCCTACAATGAGCAGTTCTTC.